One and the same sample provided the 19 T cell receptor beta chains below, sequenced in a study of radiotherapy plus CTLA-4 blockade in lung cancer. The data were produced by immunoSEQ multiplex PCR, yet TCRdb's version contains in-frame clones alone and is incomplete. The data show some 37,000 clones, 55% to 80% seen once. The starting material was peripheral blood, obtained from a patient treated with radiotherapy plus ipilimumab. The receptor source for this set is a human donor with non-small cell lung cancer who had stable disease on radiotherapy plus ipilimumab.

This clone was seen a single time. In DNA form, the CDR3 reads TGTGCCAGCAGTGTTTCAGGGGGCGGAGGTCAGCCCCAGCATTTT. It yields the protein CASSVSGGGGQPQHF. The J gene is TRBJ1-5, the V gene TRBV2, with 8 nucleotides matching TRBD1. V trimming: 4 bases; J trimming: 6 bases; junction bases outside the gene matches: 8. There are 15 residues in the CDR3. Germline V lookup: CDR1 SNHLY, CDR2 FYNNEI.

The chain employs TRBV30 and TRBJ1-3, with no clear D. The CDR3 is made up of 13 amino acids. The germline gives CDR1 GTSNPN, CDR2 SVGIG (reference sequence). V was pared by 8 bases and J by 0 bases, with 11 bases between. The chain's CDR3 is CAREQNSGNTIYF. The CDR3 DNA reads TGTGCCAGAGAACAGAACTCTGGAAACACCATATATTTT.

The chain carries TRBV18 and TRBJ2-5; no clear D. The CDR3 is made up of 12 amino acids. The V and J ends lost 5 bases and 3 bases respectively, with 7 bases between them. Germline lookup yields CDR1 KGHSH and CDR2 LQKENI. CDR3 nucleotides: TGTGCCAGCTCAGTGCGCGAAGAGACCCAGTACTTC. This gives the protein CASSVREETQYF.

The chain combines TRBV6-4 with TRBJ2-3; 8 bases agree with TRBD1. Germline V gene data show CDR1 as MRHNA and CDR2 as SNTAGT. There are 16 residues in the CDR3. V lost 2 bases and J lost 0; bases outside the gene matches: 4. In DNA form, the CDR3 reads TGTGCCAGCAGTGACACGGACAGGGTTAGCACAGATACGCAGTATTTT. Protein sequence: CASSDTDRVSTDTQYF.

The chain joins TRBV5-1 to TRBJ2-7; 8 bases agree with TRBD1. Germline-derived CDR1 and CDR2 are SGHRS and YFSETQ. CDR3 length equals 16 residues. Losses at the gene ends were 0 bases for V and 3 bases for J; bases not matched to a gene: 8. The chain's CDR3 is CASSLAGTGGDYEQYF. CDR3 DNA sequence: TGCGCCAGCAGCTTGGCCGGCACAGGGGGTGACTACGAGCAGTACTTC.

V is TRBV6-6 and J is TRBJ2-1; 9 bases agree with TRBD1. CDR1 MNHNY and CDR2 SVGAGI come from the germline V gene (reference sequence). V dropped 6 bases and J dropped 6; count of bases not matched to a gene: 6. CDR3 length equals 14 residues. CDR3 residues: CASRPSDRGNEQFF. The CDR3 DNA follows: TGTGCCAGCAGACCCTCGGACAGGGGCAATGAGCAGTTCTTC.

V is TRBV25-1 and J is TRBJ2-1, with 7 bases matching TRBD1. The CDR3 runs to 15 residues. V gave up 6 bases and J gave up 4 bases; unmatched junction bases: 9. CDR1 is MGHDK and CDR2 is SYGVNS in the germline V gene. CDR3 loop: CASRETGYGYNEQFF. The CDR3 DNA reads as TGTGCCAGCAGAGAGACAGGGTATGGTTACAATGAGCAGTTCTTC.

The gene calls are TRBV5-1 and TRBJ1-6; 9 bases map to TRBD1. Germline V CDR1 and CDR2: SGHRS, YFSETQ. This CDR3 has 16 amino acids. With 3 bases clipped from V and 3 bases from J, the junction kept 4 bases outside the gene matches. The CDR3 loop reads CASSSGQGNYNSPLHF. The CDR3 coding sequence is TGCGCCAGCAGCTCAGGACAGGGGAACTATAATTCACCCCTCCACTTT.

The CDR3 DNA follows: TGTGCCAGCAGCTGGGGCGGGGCGTGGGGCTACACCTTC. Its protein product is CASSWGGAWGYTF. The rearrangement joins TRBV5-4 to TRBJ1-2, with D perhaps TRBD1 (5 bases). Germline CDR1 is SGHNT and CDR2 is YYREEE (reference sequence). Between the trimmed V and J ends, which lost 3 bases and 8 bases, there was a span of 14 bases. The CDR3 is 13 residues long.

The chain recombines TRBV28 with TRBJ1-6, with D unclear. The CDR3 sequence is 14 residues long. Between the trimmed V and J ends, which lost 4 bases and 9 bases, there was a span of 13 bases. Germline V gene lookup returns CDR1 MDHEN and CDR2 SYDVKM. The CDR3 DNA follows: TGTGCCAGCAGTTGGGAGGGAAGATCTTCACCCCTCCACTTT. Translating gives CASSWEGRSSPLHF. Drawing the rest from reference TRBV28 and TRBJ1-6, the complete variable domain is DVKVTQSSRYLVKRTGEKVFLECVQDMDHENMFWYRQDPGLGLRLIYFSYDVKMKEKGDIPEGYSVSREKKERFSLILESASTNQTSMYLCASSWEGRSSPLHFGNGTRLTVT.

The chain carries TRBV27 and TRBJ1-2; D is perhaps TRBD1 (6 bases). The V gene's germline CDR1 is MNHEY and CDR2 SMNVEV (reference sequence). V was pared by 2 bases and J by 3 bases, with 16 bases between. The CDR3 length is 16 residues. CDR3 loop: CASSLTRQAIYYGYTF. The CDR3, as DNA: TGTGCCAGCAGTTTAACGAGACAGGCTATATACTATGGCTACACCTTC.

CDR3 sequence reads: CASSLWRGEEYF. Here the CDR3 DNA reads TGTGCCAGCAGCTTATGGCGCGGTGAAGAGTACTTC. The chain uses TRBV7-9 and TRBJ2-5; D unresolved. CDR3 length: 12 residues. V was clipped by 2 bases and J by 12 bases, with 13 bases between them. Germline V gene sequence: CDR1 SEHNR, CDR2 FQNEAQ (reference sequence). Based on the CDR3 plus reference TRBV7-9 and TRBJ2-5, the full variable domain is DTGVSQNPRHKITKRGQNVTFRCDPISEHNRLYWYRQTLGQGPEFLTYFQNEAQLEKSRLLSDRFSAERPKGSFSTLEIQRTEQGDSAMYLCASSLWRGEEYFGPGTRLLVL.

This chain uses TRBV28 with TRBJ2-7; TRBD1 agrees at 9 bases. Trimming at V came to 7 bases and at J to 9 bases, leaving 13 bases not matched to a gene. The CDR3 length is 14 residues. Looked up from germline, CDR1 is MDHEN and CDR2 is SYDVKM. The CDR3 protein is CASIGGTGTPGQYF. CDR3 in DNA: TGTGCCAGCATCGGCGGGACAGGGACCCCAGGGCAGTACTTC. Combining the CDR3 with reference TRBV28 and TRBJ2-7 gives the whole variable domain DVKVTQSSRYLVKRTGEKVFLECVQDMDHENMFWYRQDPGLGLRLIYFSYDVKMKEKGDIPEGYSVSREKKERFSLILESASTNQTSMYLCASIGGTGTPGQYFGPGTRLTVT.

The J gene is TRBJ1-1, the V gene TRBV10-3; D is undetermined. The CDR3 covers 14 residues. Trimming shortened V by 0 bases and J by 11 bases, and 16 bases separated the two germline ends. The germline gives CDR1 ENHRY, CDR2 SYGVKD. The chain's CDR3 is CAISESVYRGVAFF. For the CDR3, the DNA is TGTGCCATCAGTGAGTCTGTCTACCGGGGTGTGGCTTTCTTT.

The chain is built from TRBV5-1 and TRBJ1-3; TRBD1 might be the D (6 bases). Germline CDR1 reads SGHRS; CDR2 reads YFSETQ. V lost 0 bases and J lost 3, with 13 bases in between. The CDR3 consists of 16 residues. CDR3 residues: CASSLVGGRFGNTIYF. The CDR3 DNA follows: TGCGCCAGCAGCTTGGTCGGGGGGCGCTTTGGAAACACCATATATTTT. The whole variable domain, remainder taken from reference TRBV5-1 and TRBJ1-3, is KAGVTQTPRYLIKTRGQQVTLSCSPISGHRSVSWYQQTPGQGLQFLFEYFSETQRNKGNFPGRFSGRQFSNSRSEMNVSTLELGDSALYLCASSLVGGRFGNTIYFGEGSWLTVV.

J is TRBJ2-1 and V is TRBV7-3; 8 nucleotides match TRBD1. V gave up 5 bases and J gave up 4 bases; unmatched junction bases: 13. Germline V gene sequence: CDR1 SGHTA, CDR2 FQGTGA. This CDR3 is built from 17 residues. The CDR3: CASSPRPLQGGYNEQFF. The CDR3 region has the DNA TGTGCCAGCAGCCCGAGGCCCTTACAGGGGGGATACAATGAGCAGTTCTTC.

This chain connects TRBV7-9 to TRBJ2-3, with D unclear. The germline gives CDR1 SEHNR, CDR2 FQNEAQ (reference sequence). The V end was cut by 5 bases, the J end by 4 bases, with 10 bases between. This CDR3 is 13 amino acids long. As DNA, the CDR3 is TGTGCCAGCAGCCCAAGCAAGCCAGATACGCAGTATTTT. Its protein product is CASSPSKPDTQYF.

V usage is TRBV7-3 and J usage is TRBJ1-1, with D maybe TRBD1 (5 bases). CDR3 length: 14 amino acids. Between the trimmed V and J ends, which lost 5 bases and 1 base, there was a span of 11 bases. Germline CDR1 reads SGHTA; CDR2 reads FQGTGA. The CDR3: CASSVQGKNTEAFF. The CDR3 coding sequence is TGTGCCAGCAGCGTCCAGGGCAAGAACACTGAAGCTTTCTTT.

The chain has TRBV5-1 and TRBJ1-1, with D uncertain. With 0 bases removed from V and 10 bases from J, the gap between germline ends came to 13 bases. The germline CDR1 and CDR2 sequences are SGHRS and YFSETQ. This CDR3 region has 13 residues. CDR3 nucleotides: TGCGCCAGCAGCTTGGCCGGACTTGGAGGAGCTTTCTTT. Protein: CASSLAGLGGAFF.